The 25 T cell receptor beta chains listed next were all sequenced from one sample in a study of cytomegalovirus exposure and HLA in healthy donors. Some clones are missing from TCRdb's copy, which holds only in-frame ones; the method was immunoSEQ multiplex PCR. The sample records 150,000 to 160,000 clones, approximately 86% being singletons. Sequencing input: PBMCs. These receptors came from a man younger than 30 in good health and CMV-seropositive.

The chain joins TRBV7-3 to TRBJ2-3; a possible D gene is TRBD2 (6 bases). Germline CDR1 is SGHTA and CDR2 is FQGTGA. Between the trimmed V and J ends, which lost 4 bases and 4 bases, there was a span of 21 bases. The CDR3 extends over 17 amino acids. CDR3 coding DNA: TGTGCCAGCAGCTCATCGGGCGGGGTTATCGGAGCAGATACGCAGTATTTT. Amino acid sequence: CASSSSGGVIGADTQYF.

The chain recombines TRBV12-2 with TRBJ1-1; the table's D call of TRBD1 was not tested on the DNA. TRBV12-2 is annotated as a pseudogene. CDR3 size: 14 residues. The CDR3 nucleotides read TGTGCAAGTCGCTTTAACAGGGAAGACACTGAAGCTTTCTTT. This sequence encodes CASRFNREDTEAFF.

The chain joins TRBV18 to TRBJ2-7; TRBD2 matches 11 bases. Per the germline V gene, CDR1 is KGHSH and CDR2 is LQKENI. The CDR3 runs 16 residues. Trimming at V came to 1 base and at J to 0 bases, leaving 2 bases not matched to a gene. The CDR3 is CASSPRLAGSSYEQYF. CDR3 DNA: TGTGCCAGCTCACCACGACTAGCGGGAAGCTCCTACGAGCAGTACTTC.

The chain carries TRBV2 and TRBJ2-5, with 9 positions matching TRBD1. J gave up 4 bases and V 6 bases, and 6 bases lay outside the gene matches. The CDR3 totals 14 residues. Germline assignment: CDR1 SNHLY and CDR2 FYNNEI. CDR3 residues: CASRVQGAGETQYF. CDR3 bases: TGTGCCAGCAGAGTACAGGGGGCAGGAGAGACCCAGTACTTC. Variable domain in full (rest from reference TRBV2 and TRBJ2-5): EPEVTQTPSHQVTQMGQEVILRCVPISNHLYFYWYRQILGQKVEFLVSFYNNEISEKSEIFDDQFSVERPDGSNFTLKIRSTKLEDSAMYFCASRVQGAGETQYFGPGTRLLVL.

The gene calls are TRBV6-1 and TRBJ2-7, with 7 bases lining up with TRBD2. With V trimmed by 2 bases and J by 3 bases, 7 bases remained unmatched. Germline CDR1 reads MNHNS; CDR2 reads SASEGT. This CDR3 spans 15 amino acids. CDR3 region: CASSELASGGYEQYF. The CDR3 bases are TGTGCCAGCAGTGAATTGGCTAGCGGAGGCTACGAGCAGTACTTC.

This rearrangement joins TRBV6-1 to TRBJ2-3, with D maybe TRBD2 (5 bases). The germline V gene encodes CDR1 MNHNS and CDR2 SASEGT. V was shortened by 4 bases and J by 1 base, with 18 bases between the two germline ends. This CDR3 has 17 amino acids. This CDR3 reads CASSAHLRGMRTDTQYF. As DNA, the CDR3 is TGTGCCAGCAGTGCCCACCTCCGAGGGATGCGCACAGATACGCAGTATTTT.

This clone was seen a single time. V is TRBV5-4 and J is TRBJ2-3; possibly TRBD2 for D (5 bases). Looked up from germline, CDR1 is SGHNT and CDR2 is YYREEE (reference sequence). V was cut by 4 bases and J by 4 bases, with 16 bases left in between. This CDR3 region has 15 residues. CDR3 in amino acids: CASSAGINTPDTQYF. Here the CDR3 DNA reads TGTGCCAGCAGCGCCGGGATAAACACTCCAGATACGCAGTATTTT.

This clone occurred once. This chain uses TRBV5-8 with TRBJ2-6; the match to TRBD1 covers 7 bases. The CDR3 is 19 residues long. The ends lost 3 bases at V and 0 bases at J; junction bases unmatched: 12. Germline loops: CDR1 SGHTS, CDR2 YDEGEE. Here the CDR3 reads CASSSGGTAILSGANVLTF. DNA for the CDR3: TGTGCCAGCAGCTCTGGTGGGACAGCCATCCTCTCTGGGGCCAACGTCCTGACTTTC.

The rearrangement joins TRBV23-1 to TRBJ2-3, with D possibly being TRBD2 (5 bases). TRBV23-1 is an ORF for which the function is uncertain. Trimming removed 3 bases at V and 10 bases at J, with 11 bases between. This CDR3 spans 12 amino acids. The CDR3 nucleotides read TGCGCCAGCAGTCAGGAAGCGGAGCCGCAGTATTTT. This encodes CASSQEAEPQYF.

This clone was detected only a few times. The rearrangement uses TRBV7-3 and TRBJ2-1; weak D call: TRBD2 (6 bases). The germline gives CDR1 SGHTA, CDR2 FQGTGA. V was trimmed by 2 bases and J by 5 bases, leaving 10 bases between them. The CDR3 runs 14 residues. The CDR3 spells CASSLGGANNEQFF. The CDR3 DNA is TGTGCCAGCAGCTTAGGCGGGGCTAACAATGAGCAGTTCTTC.

V and J are TRBV9 and TRBJ1-6; D is uncertain. This CDR3 is 17 amino acids long. V was clipped by 0 bases and J by 2 bases, with 12 bases between them. Per germline, CDR1 SGDLS and CDR2 YYNGEE. The CDR3 loop is CASSVDPGSAYNSPLHF. The DNA for the CDR3 is TGTGCCAGCAGCGTAGATCCGGGAAGCGCCTATAATTCACCCCTCCACTTT.

The rearrangement uses TRBV6-5 and TRBJ2-1, with unresolved D. Germline CDR1 reads MNHEY; CDR2 reads SVGAGI. There are 12 residues in the CDR3. Trimming left V 2 bases short and J 9 bases short, with 8 bases between. The CDR3 DNA reads TGTGCCAGCAGTTACAATATGGCTGAGCAGTTCTTC. The encoded protein is CASSYNMAEQFF.

The chain joins TRBV6-5 to TRBJ2-3; 11 nucleotides agree with TRBD2. The CDR3 length is 15 residues. CDR1 is MNHEY and CDR2 is SVGAGI in the germline V gene. With 0 bases clipped from V and 6 bases from J, the junction kept 2 bases outside the gene matches. The CDR3 reads CASSYSPSGRDTQYF. CDR3 nucleotide sequence: TGTGCCAGCAGTTACTCACCTAGCGGGAGGGATACGCAGTATTTT.

The chain is built from TRBV5-1 and TRBJ1-4, with no clear D. CDR3 length: 14 residues. V was clipped by 3 bases and J by 0 bases, with 6 bases between them. Germline V gene sequence: CDR1 SGHRS, CDR2 YFSETQ. The CDR3 coding sequence is TGCGCCAGCAGCTCCCCAGCAACTAATGAAAAACTGTTTTTT. It encodes CASSSPATNEKLFF.

This rearrangement joins TRBV10-3 to TRBJ1-5; TRBD1 might be the D (6 bases). The ends were cut back, 8 bases at V and 3 bases at J, with 11 bases in the middle. The length of the CDR3 is 13 residues. The V gene's germline CDR1 is ENHRY and CDR2 SYGVKD. The CDR3: CAIRAGDNQPQHF. The CDR3 DNA reads TGTGCCATCCGGGCAGGGGACAATCAGCCCCAGCATTTT.

The chain recombines TRBV6-5 with TRBJ1-5, with 8 positions matching TRBD1. J gave up 6 bases and V 7 bases, and 2 bases lay outside the gene matches. The CDR3 covers 12 residues. The V gene's germline CDR1 is MNHEY and CDR2 SVGAGI. The CDR3 protein is CASTTGGQPQHF. The CDR3 DNA is TGTGCCAGCACCACAGGGGGTCAGCCCCAGCATTTT.

The chain recombines TRBV20-1 with TRBJ1-2, with D possibly TRBD1 on 6 matching bases. This CDR3 is built from 11 residues. The V gene's germline CDR1 is DFQATT and CDR2 SNEGSKA (reference sequence). The ends were cut back, 6 bases at V and 10 bases at J, with 15 bases in the middle. In DNA form, the CDR3 reads TGCAGTGCCCAGGACAGTGTAGACTACACCTTC. Translation: CSAQDSVDYTF.

The chain has TRBV20-1 and TRBJ2-7; D is perhaps TRBD1 (6 bases). The germline V gene has CDR1 DFQATT and CDR2 SNEGSKA (reference sequence). Trimming pared 3 bases from V and 6 bases from J, leaving 9 bases between. This CDR3 spans 11 amino acids. In nucleotides, the CDR3 is TGCAGTGCTAGGGGGACACGCGAGCAGTACTTC. Translated: CSARGTREQYF.

This chain's CDR3 is CASSLAVLTSSGNTIYF. Here the CDR3 DNA reads TGCGCCAGCAGCTTGGCGGTTTTGACAAGCTCTGGAAACACCATATATTTT. The rearrangement links TRBV5-1 to TRBJ1-3; the D is unclear. CDR3 size: 17 residues. CDR1 and CDR2 from the germline V gene are SGHRS and YFSETQ. V dropped 0 bases and J dropped 0 bases, with 13 bases sitting between them.

Worth noting for this clone: This sample also contains other DNA sequences that code for the same CDR3. The J gene is TRBJ2-7, the V gene TRBV10-3; 14 nucleotides align to TRBD2. From germline, CDR1 is ENHRY and CDR2 SYGVKD. The CDR3 extends over 15 amino acids. The trim removed 6 bases at V and 3 bases at J, leaving 4 bases unmatched. The DNA of the CDR3 is TGTGCCATCAGCGGGACTAGCGGGAGTGACTACGAGCAGTACTTC. Translated: CAISGTSGSDYEQYF.

The V and J genes are TRBV7-2 and TRBJ2-3; TRBD1 aligns across 7 bases. V gave up 1 base and J gave up 1 base; unmatched junction bases: 11. The CDR3 has 18 residues. CDR1 is SGHTA and CDR2 is FQGNSA in the germline V gene. This chain's CDR3 is CASSLEGGRGRRTDTQYF. The CDR3 DNA sequence: TGTGCCAGCAGCTTAGAGGGTGGTAGGGGGCGCCGCACAGATACGCAGTATTTT.

The gene calls are TRBV13 and TRBJ2-5; 10 bases match TRBD2. CDR1 and CDR2 (germline): PRHDT, FYEKMQ (reference sequence). The CDR3 is 16 residues long. The junction had 6 bases not matched to a gene; V was cut back by 3 bases and J by 2 bases. The CDR3 coding sequence is TGTGCCAGCAGCTTCCTGGGTAGCGGGGGGCAAGAGACCCAGTACTTC. This codes for CASSFLGSGGQETQYF.

The chain combines TRBV27 with TRBJ1-1, with TRBD1 matching 9 bases. This CDR3 comprises 15 residues. CDR1 and CDR2 from the germline V gene are MNHEY and SMNVEV (reference sequence). After removal of 6 bases from V and 3 bases from J, the junction contained 8 bases not matched to a gene. The CDR3 nucleotides are TGTGCCAGCAGCATCTCCGGGACAGGGTACACTGAAGCTTTCTTT. Translated, it gives CASSISGTGYTEAFF.

The chain combines TRBV4-3 with TRBJ2-1; D gene uncertain. Per germline, CDR1 LGHNA and CDR2 YSLEER. With 0 bases removed from V and 1 base from J, the gap between germline ends came to 7 bases. The CDR3 contains 15 residues. CDR3 DNA: TGCGCCAGCAGCCAAGAACCCAGGTCCTACAATGAGCAGTTCTTC. Translating gives CASSQEPRSYNEQFF.

This chain links TRBV5-1 with TRBJ2-3; 11 nucleotides line up with TRBD2. In germline, CDR1 is SGHRS, CDR2 YFSETQ. This CDR3 contains 17 residues. The J segment lost 5 bases and the V segment lost 5 bases, leaving 13 bases of the junction unmatched. CDR3 bases: TGCGCCAGCAGTGCTGCCTTTAGCGGGGGGGCCGGAGATACGCAGTATTTT. Amino acids: CASSAAFSGGAGDTQYF.